A single sample is the source of the 7 T cell receptor beta chains below, sequenced in a study of Ad26.COV2.S vaccination and SARS-CoV-2 variants (dated by TCRdb to the early 2020s). In the paper's terms, the treatment or condition label means: some 20 received Ad26.COV2.S at low or high dose, single or two shots; roughly five received placebo; per-sample allocation not given. Repertoires of vaccine and placebo recipients were sequenced from samples collected on day 63 after the first injection. The library was produced with the immunoSEQ multiplex PCR assay. TCRdb took over this immuneACCESS table, retaining in-frame rearrangements with V and J assigned. Such tables are incomplete; in checked studies, under half of the missing clones stem from an unresolved V gene, and the remainder is unexplained. The sample records approximately 300,000 clones, around 84% of which are singletons. The top ten clonotypes cover approximately 1.9% of the sample.

This specimen consisted of peripheral blood, obtained in a trial of Ad26.COV2.S vaccine versus placebo. These receptors came from a person between 18 and 65 years old who received the Ad26.COV2.S COVID-19 vaccine or a placebo.

CDR3 sequence reads: CASSIAGLSREAFF. The DNA for the CDR3 is TGTGCCAGTAGTATAGCTGGCCTCTCGCGTGAAGCTTTCTTT. The chain has TRBV19 and TRBJ1-1; no reliable D call. Trimming stripped 1 base from V and 7 bases from J, with 13 bases between. This CDR3 is built from 14 residues. CDR1 LNHDA and CDR2 SQIVND come from the germline V gene (reference sequence).

This clone was observed a few times. The V call is TRBV10-2, the J call TRBJ1-5, with D hard to call. The germline V gene encodes CDR1 WSHSY and CDR2 SAAADI. There are 13 residues in the CDR3. The V gene lost 6 bases and the J gene lost 2 bases, with 8 bases spanning the gap. The chain's CDR3 is CASSESRNQPQHF. CDR3 in DNA: TGCGCCAGCAGCGAGAGTCGCAATCAGCCCCAGCATTTT.

The chain has TRBV18 and TRBJ1-3; tentative D call: TRBD1 (6 bases). Germline V gene lookup returns CDR1 KGHSH and CDR2 LQKENI. The CDR3 extends over 15 amino acids. Trimming left V 0 bases short and J 2 bases short, with 8 bases between. As DNA, the CDR3 is TGTGCCAGCTCACCACCGCACAGGGCTGGAAACACCATATATTTT. Its translation is CASSPPHRAGNTIYF.

V and J are TRBV2 and TRBJ1-1; D remains unclear. CDR1 SNHLY and CDR2 FYNNEI come from the germline V gene. The CDR3 totals 11 residues. V gave up 7 bases and J gave up 1 base, with 4 bases separating them. The CDR3 DNA is TGTGCCAGCATTGGGAACACTGAAGCTTTCTTT. Its translation: CASIGNTEAFF.

The chain links TRBV30 to TRBJ2-7; D is unclear. CDR1 and CDR2 (germline): GTSNPN, SVGIG (reference sequence). V lost 2 bases to trimming and J lost 3 bases, with 5 bases between them. This CDR3 spans 11 amino acids. The DNA for the CDR3 is TGTGCCTGGAGTAGCGTCTACGAGCAGTACTTC. Translation: CAWSSVYEQYF.

The V and J genes are TRBV5-4 and TRBJ1-2, with 9 positions matching TRBD1. Germline CDR1 reads SGHNT; CDR2 reads YYREEE (reference sequence). V gave up 1 base and J gave up 6 bases; unmatched junction bases: 10. The CDR3 is 16 amino acids. The CDR3 region is CASSLSGRQGVNGYTF. CDR3 coding DNA: TGTGCCAGCAGCTTGAGTGGGAGACAGGGGGTTAATGGCTACACCTTC. Full variable domain (rest looked up from reference TRBV5-4 and TRBJ1-2): ETGVTQSPTHLIKTRGQQVTLRCSSQSGHNTVSWYQQALGQGPQFIFQYYREEENGRGNFPPRFSGLQFPNYSSELNVNALELDDSALYLCASSLSGRQGVNGYTFGSGTRLTVV.

The rearrangement links TRBV7-2 to TRBJ1-6; D not certain. V was shortened by 1 base and J by 7 bases, with 8 bases between the two germline ends. The CDR3 extends over 14 amino acids. In germline, CDR1 is SGHTA, CDR2 FQGNSA. The CDR3 nucleotides read TGTGCCAGCAGCTTAGAGGCAGGAAATTCACCCCTCCACTTT. Its protein is CASSLEAGNSPLHF. Drawing the rest from reference TRBV7-2 and TRBJ1-6, the complete variable domain is GAGVSQSPSNKVTEKGKDVELRCDPISGHTALYWYRQSLGQGLEFLIYFQGNSAPDKSGLPSDRFSAERTGGSVSTLTIQRTQQEDSAVYLCASSLEAGNSPLHFGNGTRLTVT.